This TCR beta chain was sequenced for a study of follicular helper T cells after annual influenza vaccination. At the level of the study: Across the 2013-2014, 2014-2015 and 2015-2016 vaccination seasons, some subjects were resampled. Whole-study findings and limits: Yearly vaccinations repeatedly recalled conserved clonotypes in ICOS+CD38+ cTfh.

Measured with immunoSEQ multiplex PCR; TCRdb has only the in-frame clones, and not every one. Of some 10,000 clones in the sample, 80% to 90% are singletons; the top ten hold around 0.5%. On this clone itself: Antigen specificity is unknown.

The CDR3 has 17 amino acids. The trim removed 2 bases at V and 4 bases at J, leaving 10 bases unmatched. Germline V gene data show CDR1 as SGHDN and CDR2 as FVKESK. Regarding time point: 2015-2016 season, 7 days after influenza vaccination. Per time point, roughly 40-100 mL of blood was sampled. Non-naive CD4+CXCR5+PD-1+ cTfh were sorted into ICOS+CD38+ and ICOS-CD38- fractions. The input for sequencing was CXCR5+ CD38- circulating T follicular helper cells from blood, taken 7 days after influenza vaccination. Noted subset: circulating Tfh, non-naive CD4+CXCR5+PD-1+ (ICOS+CD38+ or ICOS-CD38-). The chain recombines TRBV14 with TRBJ2-3, with 9 bases fitting TRBD1. The clonotype was recovered from an adult who received the influenza vaccine. Here the CDR3 reads CASSQLNRGQGPDTQYF. In nucleotides, the CDR3 is TGTGCCAGCAGCCAACTAAACAGGGGGCAAGGGCCAGATACGCAGTATTTT.